The 25 T cell receptor beta chains reported below all come from one sample, sequenced in a study of blood T cell repertoires in COVID-19 (dated by TCRdb to 2020 to 2022). The library was made by the immunoSEQ multiplex PCR assay. TCRdb carries this immuneACCESS record with in-frame sequences only. Its versions omit some clonotypes, under half of them owing to an unresolved V gene in the studies checked, with the rest unexplained. This sample has about 270,000 clones in its table, and around 87% of those were observed once. The top ten clonotypes cover 2.4% of the sample. Material: PBMCs or T cells enriched from blood (not recorded which). The receptors were gathered from a woman aged 18-29 years who had recovered from COVID-19.

The rearrangement links TRBV10-3 to TRBJ2-1; tentative D call: TRBD1 (6 bases). Trimming took 3 bases from V and 4 from J, leaving 19 bases between them. The CDR3 loop spans 17 amino acids. Germline CDR1 is ENHRY and CDR2 is SYGVKD. DNA of the CDR3: TGTGCCATCAGTGACCCTGACAGGCCCCGGGGATACAATGAGCAGTTCTTC. Translation gives CAISDPDRPRGYNEQFF.

A single count supports this clone. The chain is built from TRBV12-5 and TRBJ1-6; D unresolved. Germline V CDR1 and CDR2: LGHNT, FRNRAP. Trimming cost V 6 bases and J 9 bases, with 15 bases left between them. The CDR3 covers 14 residues. The CDR3 DNA follows: TGTGCTAGTGGGTGGGAGGAAGGCATTTCACCCCTCCACTTT. Translating it yields CASGWEEGISPLHF. Looking up the rest from reference TRBV12-5 and TRBJ1-6 gives the full variable domain: DARVTQTPRHKVTEMGQEVTMRCQPILGHNTVFWYRQTMMQGLELLAYFRNRAPLDDSGMPKDRFSAEMPDATLATLKIQPSEPRDSAVYFCASGWEEGISPLHFGNGTRLTVT.

This chain uses TRBV19 with TRBJ2-5; 9 positions match TRBD1. Trimming cost V 8 bases and J 1 base; bases outside gene matches: 8. Germline loops: CDR1 LNHDA, CDR2 SQIVND (reference sequence). The CDR3 contains 15 residues. The DNA for the CDR3 is TGTGCCAGTTCTCCGGGACAGGGCACCCAAGAGACCCAGTACTTC. Translation gives CASSPGQGTQETQYF.

This CDR3 reads CASSDGANTEAFF. In DNA, the CDR3 is TGCGCCAGCAGTGATGGGGCGAACACTGAAGCTTTCTTT. This chain uses TRBV10-1 with TRBJ1-1, with D tentatively TRBD1 (5 bases). The ends were cut back, 3 bases at V and 1 base at J, with 6 bases in the middle. Germline V gives CDR1 WNHNN, CDR2 SYGVQD (reference sequence). The CDR3 covers 13 residues.

The chain couples TRBV6-4 to TRBJ2-1; 11 bases agree with TRBD2. CDR1 is MRHNA and CDR2 is SNTAGT in the germline V gene. The CDR3 sequence is 16 residues long. V lost 4 bases and J lost 3; bases outside the gene matches: 5. CDR3 bases: TGTGCCAGCAGTGCCTCTAGCGGGGGGTTCTACAATGAGCAGTTCTTC. Translation gives CASSASSGGFYNEQFF.

The chain carries TRBV4-2 and TRBJ2-3; 10 bases map to TRBD2. The CDR3 contains 18 residues. Germline V gene lookup returns CDR1 LGHNA and CDR2 YNFKEQ. The J segment lost 4 bases and the V segment lost 0 bases, leaving 10 bases of the junction unmatched. The CDR3 sequence: CASSQERSGGASSDTQYF. DNA for the CDR3: TGTGCCAGCAGCCAAGAGAGAAGCGGGGGGGCCAGTTCAGATACGCAGTATTTT.

This chain joins TRBV30 and TRBJ2-2, with a possible D match to TRBD1 (6 bases). The V end was cut by 5 bases, the J end by 0 bases, with 13 bases between. CDR1 is GTSNPN and CDR2 is SVGIG in the germline V gene (reference sequence). The CDR3 covers 15 residues. The DNA for the CDR3 is TGTGCCTGGGCCTCCGGGACATCGAACACCGGGGAGCTGTTTTTT. Translating it yields CAWASGTSNTGELFF.

V and J are TRBV6-5 and TRBJ1-5; no definite D call. CDR3 length equals 15 residues. Trimming took off 0 bases at V and 5 bases at J, with 11 bases between the two ends. Germline V gene data show CDR1 as MNHEY and CDR2 as SVGAGI. The CDR3 region has the DNA TGTGCCAGCAGTTACTCCGGAGGTTCGGATCAGCCCCAGCATTTT. It encodes CASSYSGGSDQPQHF.

The rearrangement uses TRBV27 and TRBJ1-6, with 8 bases lining up with TRBD1. The trim removed 5 bases at V and 2 bases at J, leaving 8 bases unmatched. Germline V gives CDR1 MNHEY, CDR2 SMNVEV (reference sequence). The CDR3 runs 17 residues. The CDR3 coding sequence is TGTGCCAGCAGTCAGACAGGGGAAAGGGCCTATAATTCACCCCTCCACTTT. Translation: CASSQTGERAYNSPLHF.

The chain recombines TRBV7-9 with TRBJ1-1; D call uncertain. V lost 2 bases and J lost 7, with 8 bases in between. Germline V gives CDR1 SEHNR, CDR2 FQNEAQ (reference sequence). The CDR3 consists of 12 residues. The CDR3 loop is CASSLLLLEAFF. The CDR3, as DNA: TGTGCCAGCAGCTTATTACTGCTTGAAGCTTTCTTT.

V gene TRBV5-5 combines with J gene TRBJ2-2; 11 bases match TRBD2. The CDR3 is 16 residues long. V trimming: 4 bases; J trimming: 5 bases; junction bases outside the gene matches: 7. Germline-derived CDR1 and CDR2 are SGHKS and YYEKEE (reference sequence). CDR3 DNA sequence: TGTGCCAGCAGCACCAGGACTAGCGGGTTAACCGGGGAGCTGTTTTTT. The encoded protein is CASSTRTSGLTGELFF. Drawing the rest from reference TRBV5-5 and TRBJ2-2, the complete variable domain is DAGVTQSPTHLIKTRGQQVTLRCSPISGHKSVSWYQQVLGQGPQFIFQYYEKEERGRGNFPDRFSARQFPNYSSELNVNALLLGDSALYLCASSTRTSGLTGELFFGEGSRLTVL.

This clone was detected only once. The V and J genes are TRBV9 and TRBJ2-3; D remains unclear. CDR3 length: 16 residues. The germline V and J ends were trimmed by 4 bases and 0 bases, with 15 bases remaining between them. Germline V gene sequence: CDR1 SGDLS, CDR2 YYNGEE. CDR3 residues: CASSPYADSSTDTQYF. The CDR3 region has the DNA TGTGCCAGCAGCCCTTATGCGGATTCTAGCACAGATACGCAGTATTTT.

This clone was counted only a few times. This chain links TRBV10-2 with TRBJ1-2; 12 bases are a match to TRBD1. Germline V gives CDR1 WSHSY, CDR2 SAAADI. This CDR3 is built from 19 residues. The V gene end was trimmed by 3 bases and the J gene end by 1 base; junction bases not matched to a gene: 12. The CDR3 sequence is CASSDRDRGRQHFNYGYTF. The CDR3 nucleotides are TGCGCCAGCAGTGACCGGGACAGGGGGCGCCAGCACTTTAACTATGGCTACACCTTC.

The chain carries TRBV5-6 and TRBJ2-3; maybe TRBD2 (6 bases). The V and J ends lost 6 bases and 1 base respectively, with 9 bases between them. This CDR3 spans 13 amino acids. Germline-derived CDR1 and CDR2 are SGHDT and YYEEEE. The DNA of the CDR3 is TGTGCCAGCAAAGCTAGCGGCACAGATACGCAGTATTTT. It translates to CASKASGTDTQYF. The full variable domain, with the rest looked up from reference TRBV5-6 and TRBJ2-3, is DAGVTQSPTHLIKTRGQQVTLRCSPKSGHDTVSWYQQALGQGPQFIFQYYEEEERQRGNFPDRFSGHQFPNYSSELNVNALLLGDSALYLCASKASGTDTQYFGPGTRLTVL.

The chain is built from TRBV4-1 and TRBJ1-2; D possibly corresponds to TRBD1 (6 bases). CDR1 is MGHRA and CDR2 is YSYEKL in the germline V gene. The CDR3 consists of 13 residues. The V gene lost 5 bases and the J gene lost 7 bases, with 14 bases spanning the gap. The CDR3 reads CASSAGTLGGYTF. In nucleotides, the CDR3 is TGCGCCAGCAGCGCAGGGACACTCGGTGGCTACACCTTC.

In this sample, this clone turned up once. The chain recombines TRBV15 with TRBJ1-1; 9 positions agree with TRBD1. The ends lost 1 base at V and 7 bases at J; junction bases unmatched: 7. The CDR3 has 15 amino acids. Germline V gene sequence: CDR1 LNHNV, CDR2 YYDKDF (reference sequence). CDR3 residues: CATSRGGTGLIEAFF. The CDR3 coding sequence is TGTGCCACCAGCAGAGGGGGGACAGGGTTAATTGAAGCTTTCTTT.

V usage is TRBV7-9 and J usage is TRBJ2-7; D not certain. The CDR3 contains 12 residues. Germline CDR1 SEHNR, CDR2 FQNEAQ (reference sequence). Trimming removed 4 bases at V and 7 bases at J, with 11 bases between. The CDR3 spells CASSSTELEQYF. CDR3 DNA sequence: TGTGCCAGCAGCTCGACTGAGCTTGAGCAGTACTTC.

The sample holds one count of this clone. V usage is TRBV5-1 and J usage is TRBJ2-2; 8 bases fit TRBD1. The V and J ends lost 0 bases and 6 bases, in that order; junction bases with no gene match: 4. Germline CDR1 reads SGHRS; CDR2 reads YFSETQ. This CDR3 has 15 amino acids. The CDR3 DNA sequence: TGCGCCAGCAGCTTGGGAAGGACAGGGCCCGGGGAGCTGTTTTTT. The encoded protein is CASSLGRTGPGELFF.

This rearrangement joins TRBV11-3 to TRBJ2-1, with 10 bases that match TRBD2. The V gene's germline CDR1 is SGHNT and CDR2 YENEEA. V trimming: 6 bases; J trimming: 0 bases; junction bases outside the gene matches: 2. The CDR3 totals 15 residues. The CDR3 spells CASSSGGSSYNEQFF. The CDR3, as DNA: TGTGCCAGCAGTAGCGGGGGGAGCTCCTACAATGAGCAGTTCTTC.

This clone was seen more than once but under ten times. The rearrangement joins TRBV5-5 to TRBJ2-3; 13 nucleotides match TRBD2. Trimming took 3 bases from V and 4 from J; bases not matched to a gene: 2. The germline gives CDR1 SGHKS, CDR2 YYEKEE (reference sequence). The CDR3 contains 15 residues. This CDR3 reads CASSSTSGGSDTQYF. The CDR3 DNA reads as TGTGCCAGCAGCTCGACTAGCGGGGGGTCAGATACGCAGTATTTT.

This chain joins TRBV9 and TRBJ1-2, with 11 bases identical to TRBD1. Trimming at V came to 0 bases and at J to 3 bases, leaving 4 bases not matched to a gene. CDR1 is SGDLS and CDR2 is YYNGEE in the germline V gene. This CDR3 spans 16 amino acids. In DNA, the CDR3 is TGTGCCAGCAGCGTAGGGGGGACAGGGGGAGACTATGGCTACACCTTC. Protein product: CASSVGGTGGDYGYTF.

The V gene is TRBV3-1 (or the pseudogene TRBV3-2), the J gene TRBJ1-2; weak D call: TRBD1 (5 bases). The V gene's germline CDR1 is LGHDT and CDR2 YNNKEL (reference sequence). The V and J ends lost 1 base and 7 bases respectively, with 10 bases between them. The CDR3 length is 13 residues. CDR3 sequence: CASSQGQKGGYTF. The CDR3 DNA follows: TGTGCCAGCAGCCAAGGACAGAAGGGTGGCTACACCTTC.

The genes are TRBV4-1 and TRBJ2-7; D unresolved. Germline V gene sequence: CDR1 MGHRA, CDR2 YSYEKL. Trimming took 1 base from V and 6 from J, leaving 13 bases between them. This CDR3 spans 14 amino acids. The CDR3 protein is CASSQARVSREQYF. CDR3 DNA sequence: TGCGCCAGCAGCCAAGCTCGGGTCTCTCGCGAGCAGTACTTC.

The chain carries TRBV7-9 and TRBJ2-3; D is unresolved. CDR1 is SEHNR and CDR2 is FQNEAQ in the germline V gene (reference sequence). V was pared by 6 bases and J by 8 bases, with 9 bases between. There are 11 residues in the CDR3. The CDR3 spells CASRMSGTQYF. In DNA, the CDR3 is TGTGCCAGCAGGATGAGTGGTACGCAGTATTTT.

V is TRBV11-2 and J is TRBJ2-7; 7 bases are a match to TRBD2. The ends lost 5 bases at V and 1 base at J; junction bases unmatched: 5. Germline CDR1 is SGHAT and CDR2 is FQNNGV. The CDR3 sequence is 14 residues long. This CDR3 reads CASSDVRGSYEQYF. As DNA, the CDR3 is TGTGCCAGCAGCGACGTGCGGGGGTCCTACGAGCAGTACTTC.